This is a list of T cell receptor beta chains from one sample in a study of identifying expanded T cells in peripheral blood. Generated by immunoSEQ multiplex PCR, the TCRdb table keeps only in-frame clones and is missing some. The sample has roughly 56,000 clones, approximately 80% seen once. The sample was blood. These receptors originate from a person aged 18 to 70 in good health. Both conserved end residues are part of each CDR3. A D gene is named only where the DNA matches it firmly. Size is omitted from some rows. Given values are once, few, many or a class for expanded clones.

j_gene: TRBJ1-2
d_gene: TRBD1
abundance: few
v_gene: TRBV30
len: 13
CDR3aa: CAWSPGTGGGYTF
CDR3nt: TGTGCCTGGTCGCCAGGGACAGGGGGTGGCTACACCTTC

j_gene: TRBJ1-6
d_gene: NA
abundance: NA
v_gene: TRBV30
len: 16
CDR3aa: CAWSVLSGADNSPLHF
CDR3nt: TGTGCCTGGAGTGTTTTGTCTGGCGCGGATAATTCACCCCTCCACTTT

j_gene: TRBJ1-1
d_gene: NA
abundance: NA
v_gene: TRBV18
len: 17
CDR3aa: CASSLSTTGLQNTEAFF
CDR3nt: TGTGCCAGCTCACTCTCCACCACGGGTCTCCAGAACACTGAAGCTTTCTTT

j_gene: TRBJ1-2
d_gene: NA
abundance: once
v_gene: TRBV18
len: 16
CDR3aa: CASSPRGTTGLYGYTF
CDR3nt: TGTGCCAGCTCACCACGCGGTACCACAGGGCTCTATGGCTACACCTTC

j_gene: TRBJ2-7
d_gene: NA
abundance: NA
v_gene: TRBV21-1
len: 20
CDR3aa: CASSKARHGGRCPNYYEQYF
CDR3nt: TGTGCCAGCAGCAAAGCGAGGCACGGGGGACGCTGCCCTAATTACTACGAGCAGTACTTC

j_gene: TRBJ2-1
d_gene: TRBD2
abundance: few
v_gene: TRBV4-1
len: 15
CDR3aa: CASSLTSASYNEQFF
CDR3nt: TGCGCCAGCAGCCTCACTAGCGCCTCCTACAATGAGCAGTTCTTC

j_gene: TRBJ2-3
d_gene: NA
abundance: few
v_gene: TRBV6-6
len: 15
CDR3aa: CASSYGRRGSDTQYF
CDR3nt: TGTGCCAGCAGTTACGGTCGGAGGGGCTCAGATACGCAGTATTTT

j_gene: TRBJ2-3
d_gene: TRBD1
abundance: NA
v_gene: TRBV5-6
len: 15
CDR3aa: CASSGTGVGTDTQYF
CDR3nt: TGTGCCAGCAGCGGGACAGGGGTGGGGACAGATACGCAGTATTTT

j_gene: TRBJ1-1
d_gene: NA
abundance: NA
v_gene: TRBV4-1
len: 15
CDR3aa: CASSQGPGRVTEAFF
CDR3nt: TGCGCCAGCAGCCAAGGTCCGGGCAGGGTGACTGAAGCTTTCTTT

j_gene: TRBJ1-1
d_gene: TRBD1
abundance: NA
v_gene: TRBV6-1
len: 20
CDR3aa: CASSEYLRWTGRVMNTEAFF
CDR3nt: TGTGCCAGCAGTGAATATCTCCGGTGGACAGGGAGGGTAATGAACACTGAAGCTTTCTTT

j_gene: TRBJ1-3
d_gene: NA
abundance: few
v_gene: TRBV29-1
len: 14
CDR3aa: CSVELGSSGNTIYF
CDR3nt: TGCAGCGTTGAATTGGGGAGCTCTGGAAACACCATATATTTT

j_gene: TRBJ2-1
d_gene: NA
abundance: NA
v_gene: TRBV21-1
len: 13
CDR3aa: CASSKRSVWKQFF
CDR3nt: TGTGCCAGCAGCAAAAGGTCGGTATGGAAGCAGTTCTTC

j_gene: TRBJ1-2
d_gene: NA
abundance: NA
v_gene: TRBV30
len: 15
CDR3aa: CAWSVSGHLNYGYTF
CDR3nt: TGTGCCTGGAGTGTGTCGGGGCACCTTAACTATGGCTACACCTTC

j_gene: TRBJ2-7
d_gene: NA
abundance: few
v_gene: TRBV6-5
len: 11
CDR3aa: CASEGITEQYF
CDR3nt: TGTGCCAGTGAAGGGATTACCGAGCAGTACTTC

j_gene: TRBJ2-1
d_gene: NA
abundance: NA
v_gene: TRBV28
len: 12
CDR3aa: CASRRSTSKQFF
CDR3nt: TGTGCCAGCAGACGATCCACTAGTAAGCAGTTCTTC

j_gene: TRBJ2-1
d_gene: NA
abundance: NA
v_gene: TRBV7-7
len: 13
CDR3aa: CASSRFNGNEQFF
CDR3nt: TGTGCCAGCAGCCGTTTTAACGGTAATGAGCAGTTCTTC

j_gene: TRBJ1-5
d_gene: TRBD1
abundance: NA
v_gene: TRBV6-1
len: 15
CDR3aa: CASSEDRGHRQPQHF
CDR3nt: TGTGCCAGCAGTGAAGACAGGGGGCATCGGCAGCCCCAGCATTTT

j_gene: TRBJ2-7
d_gene: TRBD1
abundance: NA
v_gene: TRBV23-1
len: 16
CDR3aa: CASSPRTGKVAYEQYF
CDR3nt: TGCGCCAGCAGTCCCCGGACAGGGAAAGTTGCCTACGAGCAGTACTTC

j_gene: TRBJ2-2
d_gene: NA
abundance: NA
v_gene: TRBV4-1
len: 13
CDR3aa: CASQRDRSGELFF
CDR3nt: TGCGCCAGCCAGAGGGATAGAAGCGGGGAGCTGTTTTTT

j_gene: TRBJ2-5
d_gene: NA
abundance: NA
v_gene: TRBV9
len: 12
CDR3aa: CASSVEGETQYF
CDR3nt: TGTGCCAGCAGCGTAGAGGGAGAGACCCAGTACTTC

j_gene: TRBJ2-2
d_gene: NA
abundance: NA
v_gene: TRBV5-4
len: 15
CDR3aa: CASSLQVANTGELFF
CDR3nt: TGTGCCAGCAGCTTGCAGGTGGCGAACACCGGGGAGCTGTTTTTT

j_gene: TRBJ2-7
d_gene: TRBD2
abundance: NA
v_gene: TRBV5-1
len: 16
CDR3aa: CASSFSTSGSGYEQYF
CDR3nt: TGCGCCAGCAGCTTTAGCACTAGCGGGAGTGGATACGAGCAGTACTTC

j_gene: TRBJ1-1
d_gene: NA
abundance: once
v_gene: TRBV6-5
len: 12
CDR3aa: CASSRVGTEAFF
CDR3nt: TGTGCCAGCAGTCGAGTTGGGACTGAAGCTTTCTTT

j_gene: TRBJ2-1
d_gene: TRBD1
abundance: NA
v_gene: TRBV5-4
len: 16
CDR3aa: CASSSLGTGSYNEQFF
CDR3nt: TGTGCCAGCAGCAGCCTCGGGACAGGGTCCTACAATGAGCAGTTCTTC

j_gene: TRBJ1-4
d_gene: NA
abundance: once
v_gene: TRBV6-5
len: 15
CDR3aa: CASSYMGDDNEKLFF
CDR3nt: TGTGCCAGCAGTTACATGGGGGATGATAATGAAAAACTGTTTTTT

j_gene: TRBJ1-1
d_gene: NA
abundance: NA
v_gene: TRBV19
len: 15
CDR3aa: CASTPGAAAYTEAFF
CDR3nt: TGTGCCAGTACCCCGGGGGCAGCAGCTTACACTGAAGCTTTCTTT

j_gene: TRBJ1-1
d_gene: TRBD1
abundance: once
v_gene: TRBV5-6
len: 15
CDR3aa: CASSLLQGVNTEAFF
CDR3nt: TGTGCCAGCAGCTTGCTACAGGGGGTCAACACTGAAGCTTTCTTT

j_gene: TRBJ1-3
d_gene: NA
abundance: NA
v_gene: TRBV7-6
len: 14
CDR3aa: CASSQPGRGNTIYF
CDR3nt: TGTGCCAGCAGCCAGCCAGGGAGGGGAAACACCATATATTTT

j_gene: TRBJ1-4
d_gene: NA
abundance: NA
v_gene: TRBV7-2
len: 14
CDR3aa: CASSPRVGLEKLFF
CDR3nt: TGTGCCAGCAGCCCCAGGGTCGGGCTCGAAAAACTGTTTTTT

j_gene: TRBJ1-3
d_gene: NA
abundance: NA
v_gene: TRBV7-9
len: 14
CDR3aa: CASSSLGPGNTIYF
CDR3nt: TGTGCCAGCAGCTCGCTCGGCCCTGGAAACACCATATATTTT

j_gene: TRBJ2-2
d_gene: TRBD1
abundance: NA
v_gene: TRBV18
len: 16
CDR3aa: CASSPQDRGRTGELFF
CDR3nt: TGTGCCAGCTCACCTCAGGACAGGGGGCGCACCGGGGAGCTGTTTTTT

j_gene: TRBJ1-2
d_gene: TRBD1
abundance: NA
v_gene: TRBV10-3
len: 12
CDR3aa: CAIRTGVGGYTF
CDR3nt: TGTGCCATTCGTACAGGGGTGGGCGGCTACACCTTC

j_gene: TRBJ2-2
d_gene: NA
abundance: NA
v_gene: TRBV7-3
len: 15
CDR3aa: CASSPTSAATGELFF
CDR3nt: TGTGCCAGCAGCCCGACGAGCGCGGCCACCGGGGAGCTGTTTTTT

j_gene: TRBJ1-2
d_gene: NA
abundance: NA
v_gene: TRBV11-2
len: 12
CDR3aa: CASSLGIYGYTF
CDR3nt: TGTGCCAGCAGCTTAGGGATCTATGGCTACACCTTC

j_gene: TRBJ1-1
d_gene: NA
abundance: NA
v_gene: TRBV7-9
len: 15
CDR3aa: CASSSLQGLNTEAFF
CDR3nt: TGTGCCAGCAGCTCCTTACAGGGCCTGAACACTGAAGCTTTCTTT

j_gene: TRBJ2-5
d_gene: TRBD2
abundance: NA
v_gene: TRBV6-1
len: 16
CDR3aa: CASSEAGGGVQETQYF
CDR3nt: TGTGCCAGCAGTGAAGCGGGCGGGGGGGTACAAGAGACCCAGTACTTC